These 29 T cell receptor beta chains share one sample of origin, sequenced in a study of identical twins. MiXCR, applied by TCRdb to the 5' RACE reads, yields one record per CDR3 protein. The sample contains about 550,000 distinct CDR3 sequences, 20% to 25% of which appear only once. This same sample was also taken into another study, of yellow fever vaccine responses in identical twins.

Sequencing was performed on CD4+ T cells sorted from blood. The source of these receptors is a woman under 30 in good health.

This clonotype was counted a few times. The chain joins TRBV18 to TRBJ2-1, with D maybe TRBD2 (5 bases). Germline values: CDR1 KGHSH, CDR2 LQKENI. The CDR3 is 15 residues long. Trimming stripped 8 bases from V and 0 bases from J, with 14 bases between. The CDR3 region has the DNA TGTGCCAGCCGCCCGAGGGAGAACTCCTACAATGAGCAGTTCTTC. Protein: CASRPRENSYNEQFF.

The J gene is TRBJ1-6, the V gene TRBV4-1, with TRBD1 matching 7 bases. The CDR3 extends over 15 amino acids. The junction had 4 bases not matched to a gene; V was cut back by 0 bases and J by 8 bases. Germline assignment: CDR1 MGHRA and CDR2 YSYEKL. The CDR3 DNA reads TGCGCCAGCAGCCAAGAGGCAGGGGGGTATTCACCCCTCCACTTT. Translating it yields CASSQEAGGYSPLHF.

The gene calls are TRBV5-1 and TRBJ2-5; D tentatively reads TRBD1 or TRBD2 (5 bases each). CDR1 and CDR2 (germline): SGHRS, YFSETQ. The CDR3 totals 9 residues. Trimming shortened V by 7 bases and J by 14 bases, and 12 bases separated the two germline ends. The CDR3 region has the DNA TGCGCCAGCTGGGACGCCTCCTACTTC. Residues: CASWDASYF.

This sequence joins TRBV5-1 and TRBJ1-2; D gene uncertain. CDR1 is SGHRS, CDR2 YFSETQ, per germline. The CDR3 loop spans 12 amino acids. V shed 8 bases and J shed 6 bases, with 14 bases lying between them. The CDR3 reads CASSPGRHGYTF. The CDR3 nucleotides read TGCGCCAGTAGCCCGGGTAGACATGGCTACACCTTC. Full variable domain (remainder filled in from reference TRBV5-1 and TRBJ1-2): KAGVTQTPRYLIKTRGQQVTLSCSPISGHRSVSWYQQTPGQGLQFLFEYFSETQRNKGNFPGRFSGRQFSNSRSEMNVSTLELGDSALYLCASSPGRHGYTFGSGTRLTVV.

There are a few counts of this clonotype. The chain couples TRBV18 to TRBJ1-1; 10 bases map to TRBD1. CDR3 length equals 13 residues. With 2 bases clipped from V and 10 bases from J, the junction kept 4 bases outside the gene matches. Looked up from germline, CDR1 is KGHSH and CDR2 is LQKENI. The CDR3 region has the DNA TGTGCCAGCTCACCAGAGGGACAGGGGAGAGCTTTCTTT. Translated, it gives CASSPEGQGRAFF.

This clonotype was seen only a few times. The V call is TRBV11-2, the J call TRBJ2-1, with 14 bases that match TRBD2. Germline V gene lookup returns CDR1 SGHAT and CDR2 FQNNGV. V lost 6 bases and J lost 10; bases outside the gene matches: 14. The CDR3 consists of 17 residues. The CDR3: CASRKPGLAGDQREQFF. The CDR3 bases are TGTGCCAGCAGAAAACCGGGACTAGCGGGGGACCAACGGGAGCAGTTCTTC.

The V call is TRBV5-1, the J call TRBJ2-5; 9 nucleotides line up with TRBD2. There are 14 residues in the CDR3. Per germline, CDR1 SGHRS and CDR2 YFSETQ. With V trimmed by 3 bases and J by 1 base, 1 base remained unmatched. CDR3 region: CASSSRGGQETQYF. In DNA, the CDR3 is TGCGCCAGCAGCTCGCGGGGGGGCCAAGAGACCCAGTACTTC.

In DNA form, the CDR3 reads TGTGCCAGCAGTCAGGGTAGCTCGTACGAGCAGTACTTC. It translates to CASSQGSSYEQYF. The rearrangement links TRBV28 to TRBJ2-7; D is possibly TRBD1 (5 bases). The V gene's germline CDR1 is MDHEN and CDR2 SYDVKM. Trimming removed 5 bases from V and 4 bases from J, with 12 bases in between. The CDR3 extends over 13 amino acids.

V gene TRBV12-3 or TRBV12-4 combines with J gene TRBJ2-1, with TRBD2 identical over 7 bases. The CDR3 extends over 15 amino acids. Trimming took 4 bases from V and 0 from J; bases not matched to a gene: 3. Here the CDR3 reads CASSSSGASYNEQFF. In DNA form, the CDR3 reads TGTGCCAGCAGTTCTAGCGGAGCCTCCTACAATGAGCAGTTCTTC.

The chain couples TRBV7-8 to TRBJ2-3; D is unclear. The germline V gene encodes CDR1 SGHVS and CDR2 FQNEAQ. Trimming shortened V by 5 bases and J by 5 bases, and 8 bases separated the two germline ends. This CDR3 contains 12 residues. The CDR3 sequence: CASSLRRDTQYF. The DNA of the CDR3 is TGTGCCAGCAGCCTCCGGCGAGATACGCAGTATTTT. The variable domain in full, with the rest retrieved from reference TRBV7-8 and TRBJ2-3, is GAGVSQSPRYKVAKRGQDVALRCDPISGHVSLFWYQQALGQGPEFLTYFQNEAQLDKSGLPSDRFFAERPEGSVSTLKIQRTQQEDSAVYLCASSLRRDTQYFGPGTRLTVL.

V and J are TRBV7-6 and TRBJ2-5, with 7 nucleotides matching TRBD2. Germline CDR1 and CDR2: SGHVS and FNYEAQ. The CDR3 loop spans 16 amino acids. The trim removed 5 bases at V and 4 bases at J, leaving 13 bases unmatched. The CDR3 nucleotides are TGTGCCAGCAGCAAGCAAGCGGGACCCATAACAGAGACCCAGTACTTC. As protein: CASSKQAGPITETQYF. Based on the CDR3 plus reference TRBV7-6 and TRBJ2-5, the full variable domain is GAGVSQSPRYKVTKRGQDVALRCDPISGHVSLYWYRQALGQGPEFLTYFNYEAQQDKSGLPNDRFSAERPEGSISTLTIQRTEQRDSAMYRCASSKQAGPITETQYFGPGTRLLVL.

Only a few counts were recorded for this clonotype. The chain employs TRBV6-1 and TRBJ1-6; the D gene is possibly TRBD1 (6 bases). Trimming removed 8 bases at V and 7 bases at J, with 18 bases between. Germline V gives CDR1 MNHNS, CDR2 SASEGT. The CDR3 covers 15 residues. The CDR3 loop is CASRGASQTNSPLHF. CDR3 DNA: TGTGCCAGCCGGGGGGCGAGTCAAACGAATTCACCCCTCCACTTT.

V and J are TRBV20-1 and TRBJ2-2; D may correspond to TRBD1 or TRBD2 (5 bases each). Looked up from germline, CDR1 is DFQATT and CDR2 is SNEGSKA (reference sequence). The CDR3 is made up of 14 amino acids. Trimming took off 3 bases at V and 7 bases at J, with 15 bases between the two ends. DNA of the CDR3: TGCAGTGCTAGGGATCCGGGACGCCTCGGGGAGCTGTTTTTT. Amino acid sequence: CSARDPGRLGELFF.

There are many counts of this clonotype. The CDR3 DNA reads TGTGCCACCGGACACAGGGGGCTTGAGCAGTTCTTC. Translating gives CATGHRGLEQFF. The J gene is TRBJ2-1, the V gene TRBV24-1; 9 positions agree with TRBD1. Germline V gives CDR1 KGHDR, CDR2 SFDVKD. The ends lost 9 bases at V and 9 bases at J; junction bases unmatched: 5. The CDR3 is made up of 12 amino acids.

The chain couples TRBV4-1 to TRBJ1-1; D is unresolved. CDR1 and CDR2 from the germline V gene are MGHRA and YSYEKL. Trimming stripped 3 bases from V and 1 base from J, with 12 bases between. The CDR3 length is 15 residues. In nucleotides, the CDR3 is TGCGCCAGCAGCCAGTCACAGCTTCCGAACACTGAAGCTTTCTTT. Encoded protein: CASSQSQLPNTEAFF.

The chain is built from TRBV20-1 and TRBJ2-2; D might be TRBD2 (5 bases). Trimming stripped 7 bases from V and 3 bases from J, with 12 bases between. CDR3 size: 13 residues. Germline loops: CDR1 DFQATT, CDR2 SNEGSKA (reference sequence). This CDR3 reads CSVLRGDTGELFF. For the CDR3, the DNA is TGCAGTGTTCTACGGGGAGACACCGGGGAGCTGTTTTTT.

The V call is TRBV20-1, the J call TRBJ1-5; no clear D gene. V was shortened by 3 bases and J by 5 bases, with 11 bases between the two germline ends. From germline, CDR1 is DFQATT and CDR2 SNEGSKA (reference sequence). This CDR3 comprises 13 residues. CDR3 DNA sequence: TGCAGTGCTAGGGGAGAGCCTTATCAGCCCCAGCATTTT. This codes for CSARGEPYQPQHF.

This clonotype was counted a few times. The chain employs TRBV5-1 and TRBJ2-1; 10 bases are a match to TRBD2. The V gene's germline CDR1 is SGHRS and CDR2 YFSETQ. Trimming cost V 0 bases and J 5 bases; bases outside gene matches: 5. This CDR3 has 16 amino acids. This chain's CDR3 is CASSLDGTSVNNEQFF. The CDR3 DNA is TGCGCCAGCAGCTTGGATGGGACTAGCGTAAACAATGAGCAGTTCTTC.

This chain connects TRBV10-3 to TRBJ2-3; 8 nucleotides line up with TRBD1. This CDR3 has 17 residues. Losses at the gene ends were 2 bases for V and 5 bases for J; bases not matched to a gene: 12. Germline V gene sequence: CDR1 ENHRY, CDR2 SYGVKD. The CDR3 region is CAISEIFGQGAGDTQYF. In DNA, the CDR3 is TGTGCCATCAGTGAGATATTCGGCCAGGGGGCAGGAGATACGCAGTATTTT.

This clonotype has a handful of counts. V usage is TRBV4-1 and J usage is TRBJ2-3, with 9 bases that match TRBD2. Unmatched junction bases numbered 9, after V lost 0 bases and J lost 5 bases. The germline V gene has CDR1 MGHRA and CDR2 YSYEKL. The CDR3 totals 17 residues. The CDR3 loop reads CASSQDHSGGLRDTQYF. Here the CDR3 DNA reads TGCGCCAGCAGCCAAGATCACAGCGGGGGGCTGAGAGATACGCAGTATTTT.

This clonotype occurred a few times. The chain links TRBV5-1 to TRBJ2-7; weak D call: TRBD2 (5 bases). Per the germline V gene, CDR1 is SGHRS and CDR2 is YFSETQ. This CDR3 has 13 residues. V lost 5 bases, J lost 3 bases, and 12 bases lay in between. The CDR3 bases are TGCGCCAGCAGTAAGGACGGGGACTACGAGCAGTACTTC. Protein: CASSKDGDYEQYF.

The sample holds a few counts of this clonotype. The chain carries TRBV12-3 or TRBV12-4 and TRBJ1-4, with TRBD1 as a possible D gene (5 bases). The CDR3 extends over 15 amino acids. The ends were cut back, 0 bases at V and 8 bases at J, with 13 bases in the middle. The CDR3 bases are TGTGCCAGCAGTTTAGCTATGGGGCCTTGGGAAAAACTGTTTTTT. Its protein product is CASSLAMGPWEKLFF.

The chain has TRBV2 and TRBJ2-7; no definite D call. Trimming took 3 bases from V and 4 from J, leaving 10 bases between them. The V gene's germline CDR1 is SNHLY and CDR2 FYNNEI. CDR3 length equals 13 residues. CDR3 region: CASSDGHRYEQYF. CDR3 bases: TGTGCCAGCAGTGATGGGCATAGATACGAGCAGTACTTC.

The table lists this clonotype with a few counts. The chain uses TRBV5-1 and TRBJ1-1, with D uncertain. CDR1 and CDR2 from the germline V gene are SGHRS and YFSETQ. V lost 0 bases to trimming and J lost 5 bases, with 11 bases between them. CDR3 length: 14 amino acids. DNA of the CDR3: TGCGCCAGCAGCTTGGATGGGAGGAGGACTGAAGCTTTCTTT. Protein sequence: CASSLDGRRTEAFF.

This clonotype has more than one count but fewer than ten. The chain joins TRBV29-1 to TRBJ2-3; TRBD2 aligns across 13 bases. Germline values: CDR1 SQVTM, CDR2 ANQGSEA. Unmatched junction bases numbered 10, after V lost 7 bases and J lost 9 bases. This CDR3 is built from 14 residues. CDR3 residues: CSALLAGGPGTQYF. Written as DNA, the CDR3 is TGCAGCGCTCTACTAGCGGGGGGGCCAGGGACGCAGTATTTT.

This clonotype turned up a few times. The chain carries TRBV20-1 and TRBJ2-4, with 9 bases that match TRBD2. Unmatched junction bases numbered 14, after V lost 2 bases and J lost 9 bases. This CDR3 is built from 16 residues. Germline lookup yields CDR1 DFQATT and CDR2 SNEGSKA (reference sequence). In DNA, the CDR3 is TGCAGTGCTAGACCTATAGCGGGAGTGGTGGGTACCATTCAGTACTTC. It translates to CSARPIAGVVGTIQYF.

V and J are TRBV20-1 and TRBJ2-7, with D possibly matching TRBD2 (6 bases). Trimming removed 0 bases from V and 0 bases from J, with 15 bases in between. Germline V lookup: CDR1 DFQATT, CDR2 SNEGSKA (reference sequence). This CDR3 is built from 16 residues. CDR3: CSARDARIADSYEQYF. The CDR3 DNA follows: TGCAGTGCTAGAGACGCCCGGATAGCGGACTCCTACGAGCAGTACTTC.

The V gene is TRBV28, the J gene TRBJ2-5; 11 nucleotides agree with TRBD2. Trimming took 10 bases from V and 3 from J; bases not matched to a gene: 10. Germline V gene lookup returns CDR1 MDHEN and CDR2 SYDVKM. CDR3 length equals 15 residues. CDR3 loop: CAIPRPGLAEETQYF. CDR3 DNA: TGTGCCATCCCCCGACCGGGACTAGCGGAAGAGACCCAGTACTTC. Supplemented by reference TRBV28 and TRBJ2-5, the full variable domain reads DVKVTQSSRYLVKRTGEKVFLECVQDMDHENMFWYRQDPGLGLRLIYFSYDVKMKEKGDIPEGYSVSREKKERFSLILESASTNQTSMYLCAIPRPGLAEETQYFGPGTRLLVL.

This clonotype was observed many times. The V call is TRBV15, the J call TRBJ1-1, with TRBD1 identical over 9 bases. Germline values: CDR1 LNHNV, CDR2 YYDKDF (reference sequence). The CDR3 has 15 residues. The V and J ends lost 4 bases and 2 bases, in that order; junction bases with no gene match: 5. The CDR3 bases are TGTGCCACCAGCAACCTGGGACAGGGCAACACTGAAGCTTTCTTT. Translating gives CATSNLGQGNTEAFF.